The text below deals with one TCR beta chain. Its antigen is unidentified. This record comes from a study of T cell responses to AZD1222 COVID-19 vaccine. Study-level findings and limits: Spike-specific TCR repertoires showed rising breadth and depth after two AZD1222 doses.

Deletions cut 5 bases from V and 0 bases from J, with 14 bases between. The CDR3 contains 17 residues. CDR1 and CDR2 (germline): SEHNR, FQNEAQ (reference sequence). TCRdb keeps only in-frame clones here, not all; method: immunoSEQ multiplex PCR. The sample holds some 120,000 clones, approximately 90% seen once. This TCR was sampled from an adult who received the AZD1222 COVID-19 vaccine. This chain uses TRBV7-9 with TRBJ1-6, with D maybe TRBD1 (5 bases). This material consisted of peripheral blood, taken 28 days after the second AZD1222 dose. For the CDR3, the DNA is TGTGCCAGCAGCCCCCGAACCGACAGCTCCTATAATTCACCCCTCCACTTT. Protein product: CASSPRTDSSYNSPLHF.